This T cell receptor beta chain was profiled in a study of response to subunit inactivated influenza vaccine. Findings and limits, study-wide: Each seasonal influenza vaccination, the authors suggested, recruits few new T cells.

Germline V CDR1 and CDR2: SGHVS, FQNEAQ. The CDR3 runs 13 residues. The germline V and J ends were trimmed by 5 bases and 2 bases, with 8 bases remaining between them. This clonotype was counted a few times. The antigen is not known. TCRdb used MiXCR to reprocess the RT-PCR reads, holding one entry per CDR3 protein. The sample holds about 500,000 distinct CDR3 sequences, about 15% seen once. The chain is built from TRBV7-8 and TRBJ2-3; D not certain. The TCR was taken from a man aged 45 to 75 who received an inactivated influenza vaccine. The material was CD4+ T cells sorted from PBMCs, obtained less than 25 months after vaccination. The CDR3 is CASSAHNTDTQYF. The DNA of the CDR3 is TGTGCCAGCAGCGCTCACAACACAGATACGCAGTATTTT.